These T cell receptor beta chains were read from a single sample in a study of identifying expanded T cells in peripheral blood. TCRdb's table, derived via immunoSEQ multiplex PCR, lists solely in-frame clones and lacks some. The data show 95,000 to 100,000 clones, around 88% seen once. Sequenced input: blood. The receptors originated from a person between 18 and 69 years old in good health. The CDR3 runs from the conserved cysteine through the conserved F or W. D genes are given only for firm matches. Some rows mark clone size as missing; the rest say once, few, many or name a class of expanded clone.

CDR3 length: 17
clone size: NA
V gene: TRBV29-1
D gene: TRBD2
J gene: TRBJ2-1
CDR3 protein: CSARGVSGGNSYNEQFF
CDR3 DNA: TGCAGCGCCCGAGGAGTTAGCGGGGGGAATTCCTACAATGAGCAGTTCTTC

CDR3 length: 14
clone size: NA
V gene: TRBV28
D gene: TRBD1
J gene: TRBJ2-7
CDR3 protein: CASRTGTATYEQYF
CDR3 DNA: TGTGCCAGCAGGACCGGGACAGCCACCTACGAGCAGTACTTC

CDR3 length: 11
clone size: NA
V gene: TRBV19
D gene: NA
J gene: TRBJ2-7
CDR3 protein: CASSTSGEQYF
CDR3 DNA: TGTGCCAGTAGTACCTCGGGAGAGCAGTACTTC

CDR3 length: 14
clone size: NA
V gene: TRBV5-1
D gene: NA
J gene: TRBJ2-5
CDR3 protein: CASSDLFIQETQYF
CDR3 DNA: TGCGCCAGCAGCGATCTTTTTATTCAAGAGACCCAGTACTTC

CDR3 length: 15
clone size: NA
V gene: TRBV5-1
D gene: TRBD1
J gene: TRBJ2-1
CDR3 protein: CASSQGGAAYNEQFF
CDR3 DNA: TGCGCCAGCAGCCAAGGGGGCGCGGCCTACAATGAGCAGTTCTTC

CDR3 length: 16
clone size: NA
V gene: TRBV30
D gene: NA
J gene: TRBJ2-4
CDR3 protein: CAWSVPPTLAKNIQYF
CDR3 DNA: TGCGCCTGGAGTGTACCCCCCACCTTAGCCAAAAACATTCAGTACTTC

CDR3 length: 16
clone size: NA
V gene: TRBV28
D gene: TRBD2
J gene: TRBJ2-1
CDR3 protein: CASSTSGAGGHNEQFF
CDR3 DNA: TGTGCCAGCAGTACCTCCGGCGCGGGGGGTCACAATGAGCAGTTCTTC

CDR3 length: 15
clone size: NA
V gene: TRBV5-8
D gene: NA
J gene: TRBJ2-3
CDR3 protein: CASSPRASRTDTQYF
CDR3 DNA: TGTGCCAGCAGTCCCAGAGCTTCTCGCACAGATACGCAGTATTTT

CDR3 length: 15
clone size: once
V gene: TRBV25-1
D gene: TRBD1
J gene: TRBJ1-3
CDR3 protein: CASSDPGQGGNTIYF
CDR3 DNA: TGTGCCAGCAGTGACCCCGGACAGGGGGGAAACACCATATATTTT

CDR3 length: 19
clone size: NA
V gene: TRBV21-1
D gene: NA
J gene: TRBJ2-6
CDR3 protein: CASSSPGYRGSEGSNVLTF
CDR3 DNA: TGTGCCAGCAGCTCTCCCGGTTACAGGGGGTCGGAGGGTAGCAACGTCCTGACTTTC

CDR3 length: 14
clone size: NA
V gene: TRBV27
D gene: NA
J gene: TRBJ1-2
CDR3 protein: CASSPGGVTYGYTF
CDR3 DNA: TGTGCCAGCAGCCCCGGGGGGGTTACTTATGGCTACACCTTC

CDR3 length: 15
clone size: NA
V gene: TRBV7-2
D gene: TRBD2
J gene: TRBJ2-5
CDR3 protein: CASSYQRGGGETQYF
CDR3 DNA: TGTGCCAGCAGCTATCAACGGGGGGGCGGGGAGACCCAGTACTTC

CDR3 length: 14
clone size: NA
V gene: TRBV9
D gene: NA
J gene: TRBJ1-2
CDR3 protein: CASSPPVGNYGYTF
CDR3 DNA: TGTGCCAGCAGCCCCCCCGTTGGAAACTATGGCTACACCTTC

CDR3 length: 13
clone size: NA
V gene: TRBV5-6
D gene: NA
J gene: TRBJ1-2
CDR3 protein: CASSFGFSYGYTF
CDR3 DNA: TGTGCCAGCAGCTTTGGGTTTTCCTATGGCTACACCTTC

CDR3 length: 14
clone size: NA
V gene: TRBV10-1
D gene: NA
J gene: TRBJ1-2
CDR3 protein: CASSESWGAYGYTF
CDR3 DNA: TGCGCCAGCAGTGAGTCCTGGGGGGCCTATGGCTACACCTTC

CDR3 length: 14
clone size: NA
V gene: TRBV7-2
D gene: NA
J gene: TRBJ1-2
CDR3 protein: CASSLASGPMGYTF
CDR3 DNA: TGTGCCAGCAGCTTAGCCTCTGGCCCTATGGGCTACACCTTC

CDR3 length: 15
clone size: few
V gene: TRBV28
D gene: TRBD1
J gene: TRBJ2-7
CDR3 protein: CASRRRTGGKNEQYF
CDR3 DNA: TGTGCCAGCAGGCGTAGGACAGGGGGTAAGAACGAGCAGTACTTC

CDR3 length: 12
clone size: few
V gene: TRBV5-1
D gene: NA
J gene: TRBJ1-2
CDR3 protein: CASSPWGYGYTF
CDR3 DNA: TGCGCCAGCAGCCCCTGGGGCTATGGCTACACCTTC

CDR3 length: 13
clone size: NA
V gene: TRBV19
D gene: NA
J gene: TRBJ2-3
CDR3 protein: CASSTRGIDTQYF
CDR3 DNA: TGTGCCAGTAGTACCCGGGGGATAGATACGCAGTATTTT

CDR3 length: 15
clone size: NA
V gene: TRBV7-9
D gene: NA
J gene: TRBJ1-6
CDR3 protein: CASSPGDRDNSPLHF
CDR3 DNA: TGTGCCAGCAGCCCCGGGGACCGAGATAATTCACCCCTCCACTTT

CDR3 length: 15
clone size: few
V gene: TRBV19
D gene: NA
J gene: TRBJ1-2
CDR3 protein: CASSIERWDADGYTF
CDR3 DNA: TGTGCCAGTAGTATAGAGCGATGGGACGCTGATGGCTACACCTTC

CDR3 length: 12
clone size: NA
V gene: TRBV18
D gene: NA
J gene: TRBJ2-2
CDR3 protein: CASSLGTGELFF
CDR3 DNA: TGTGCCAGCTCTCTCGGCACCGGGGAGCTGTTTTTT

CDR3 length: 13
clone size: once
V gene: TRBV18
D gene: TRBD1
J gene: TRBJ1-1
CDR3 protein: CASAPDRGTEAFF
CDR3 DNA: TGTGCCAGCGCCCCGGACAGGGGAACTGAAGCTTTCTTT

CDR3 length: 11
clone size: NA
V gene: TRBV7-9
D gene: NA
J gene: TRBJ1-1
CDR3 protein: CASSLVGKVFF
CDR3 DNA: TGTGCCAGCAGCTTAGTTGGAAAGGTTTTCTTT

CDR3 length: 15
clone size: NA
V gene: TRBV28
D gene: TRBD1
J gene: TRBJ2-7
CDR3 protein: CASSRGTDPPYEQYF
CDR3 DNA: TGTGCCAGCAGCCGTGGGACAGACCCTCCCTACGAGCAGTACTTC

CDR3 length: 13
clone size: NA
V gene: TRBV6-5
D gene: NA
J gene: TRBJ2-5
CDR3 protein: CASSPLGGETQYF
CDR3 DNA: TGTGCCAGCAGCCCCTTAGGGGGAGAGACCCAGTACTTC

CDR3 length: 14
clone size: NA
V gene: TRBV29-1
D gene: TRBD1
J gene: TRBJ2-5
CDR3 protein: CSVESGQGLETQYF
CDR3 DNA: TGCAGCGTTGAAAGTGGACAGGGGTTAGAGACCCAGTACTTC

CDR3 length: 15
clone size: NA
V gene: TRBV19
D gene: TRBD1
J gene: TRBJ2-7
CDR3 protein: CASSIGTGPVYEQYF
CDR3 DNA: TGTGCCAGTAGTATAGGGACAGGCCCTGTCTACGAGCAGTACTTC

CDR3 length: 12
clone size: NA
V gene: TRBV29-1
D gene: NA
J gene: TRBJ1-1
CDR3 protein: CSVAGANTEAFF
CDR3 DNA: TGCAGCGTTGCAGGGGCAAACACTGAAGCTTTCTTT

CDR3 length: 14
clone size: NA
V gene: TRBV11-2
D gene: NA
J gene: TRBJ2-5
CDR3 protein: CASSLEWGQETQYF
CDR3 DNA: TGTGCCAGCAGCTTAGAGTGGGGGCAGGAGACCCAGTACTTC

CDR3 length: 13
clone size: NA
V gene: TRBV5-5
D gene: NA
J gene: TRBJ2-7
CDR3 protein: CASSLTPLGEQYF
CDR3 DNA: TGTGCCAGCAGCTTGACTCCACTGGGCGAGCAGTACTTC

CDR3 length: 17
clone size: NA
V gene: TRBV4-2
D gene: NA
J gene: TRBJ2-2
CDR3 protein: CASSQDLEQHHTGELFF
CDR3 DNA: TGTGCCAGCAGCCAAGATTTAGAGCAACACCACACCGGGGAGCTGTTTTTT

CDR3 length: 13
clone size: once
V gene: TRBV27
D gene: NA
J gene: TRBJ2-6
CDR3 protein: CASSYRGRSVLTF
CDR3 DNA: TGTGCCAGCAGTTATAGGGGAAGAAGCGTCCTGACTTTC

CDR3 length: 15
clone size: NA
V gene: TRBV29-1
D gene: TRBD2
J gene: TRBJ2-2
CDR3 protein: CSVEVREGITGELFF
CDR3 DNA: TGCAGCGTTGAAGTAAGGGAGGGGATCACCGGGGAGCTGTTTTTT

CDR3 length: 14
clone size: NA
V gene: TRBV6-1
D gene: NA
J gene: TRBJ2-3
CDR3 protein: CASRTTPSTDTQYF
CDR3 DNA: TGTGCCAGCAGGACCACCCCTAGCACAGATACGCAGTATTTT

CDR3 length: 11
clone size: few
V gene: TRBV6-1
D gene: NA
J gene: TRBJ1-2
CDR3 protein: CASLGLYGYTF
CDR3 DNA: TGTGCCAGCCTAGGGCTATATGGCTACACCTTC

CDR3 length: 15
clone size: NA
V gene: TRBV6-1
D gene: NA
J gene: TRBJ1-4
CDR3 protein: CASSEFGGSNEKLFF
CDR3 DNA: TGTGCCAGCAGTGAATTTGGAGGGAGTAATGAAAAACTGTTTTTT

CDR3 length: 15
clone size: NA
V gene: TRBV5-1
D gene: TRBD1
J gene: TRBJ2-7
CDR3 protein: CASRPEPGGIYEQYF
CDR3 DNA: TGTGCCAGCAGGCCGGAGCCAGGGGGAATCTACGAGCAGTACTTC

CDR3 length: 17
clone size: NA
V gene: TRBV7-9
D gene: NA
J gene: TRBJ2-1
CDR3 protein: CASSLAQSGLGYNEQFF
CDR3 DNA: TGTGCCAGCAGCTTAGCGCAATCTGGGTTAGGGTACAATGAGCAGTTCTTC

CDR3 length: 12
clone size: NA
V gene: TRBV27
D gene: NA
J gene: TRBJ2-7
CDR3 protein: CASRGASYEQYF
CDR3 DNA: TGTGCCAGCAGAGGGGCCTCCTACGAGCAGTACTTC

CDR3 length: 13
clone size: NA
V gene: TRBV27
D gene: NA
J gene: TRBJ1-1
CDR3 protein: CASRLTGAAEAFF
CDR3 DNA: TGTGCCAGCAGGCTGACGGGGGCTGCTGAAGCTTTCTTT

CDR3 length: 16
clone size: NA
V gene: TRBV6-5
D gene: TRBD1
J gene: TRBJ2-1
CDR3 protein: CASSYLQGRRDNEQFF
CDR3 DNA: TGTGCCAGCAGTTACTTACAGGGGCGGCGGGACAATGAGCAGTTCTTC

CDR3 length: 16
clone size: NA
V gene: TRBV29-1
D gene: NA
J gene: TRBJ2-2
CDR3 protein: CSVAPRDRANTGELFF
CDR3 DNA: TGCAGCGTGGCCCCCAGGGATAGAGCGAACACCGGGGAGCTGTTTTTT

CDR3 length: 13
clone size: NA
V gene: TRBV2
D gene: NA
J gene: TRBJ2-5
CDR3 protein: CASSVGVAETQYF
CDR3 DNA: TGTGCCAGCAGTGTCGGGGTTGCGGAGACCCAGTACTTC

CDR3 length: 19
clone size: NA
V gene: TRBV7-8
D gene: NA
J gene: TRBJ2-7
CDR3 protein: CASSSNRRGISAQAYEQYF
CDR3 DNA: TGTGCCAGCAGCTCCAATCGGCGTGGGATCTCGGCCCAAGCGTACGAGCAGTACTTC

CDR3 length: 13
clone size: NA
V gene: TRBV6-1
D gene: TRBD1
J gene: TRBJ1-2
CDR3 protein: CASKQGLWEGYTF
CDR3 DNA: TGTGCCAGCAAACAGGGGTTGTGGGAAGGCTACACCTTC

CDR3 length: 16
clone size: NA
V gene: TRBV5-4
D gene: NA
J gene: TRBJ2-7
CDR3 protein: CASSLGGDSSYYEQYF
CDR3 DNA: TGTGCCAGCAGCTTGGGCGGGGACAGTTCCTACTACGAGCAGTACTTC